Included here is one T cell receptor (beta chain) sequence, with context. Its specificity is not known. V was pared by 1 base and J by 6 bases, with 14 bases between. This CDR3 is built from 14 residues. Germline CDR1 is SGHRS and CDR2 is YFSETQ. Following an approximately 11-day culture, CD4+ T cells were purified. On both days 3 and 7, half of the culture medium was replaced with IL-2 medium. The data are from a study of vaccination effects on CD4 cells after COVID-19. Study-level information: With the ViraFEST assay, the study expanded antigen-specific CD4+ T cells using viral peptide pools, then sequenced them. PBMC were cultured at roughly 2.2 million per well with about 10 IU/ml IL-2 and 7.5 to 10 ug/ml peptides. Broader study findings: Only 1 of 255 vaccine-induced clones from healthy vaccinees cross-reacted with common cold coronaviruses.

Data came from immunoSEQ multiplex PCR; TCRdb stores just in-frame clones and leaves some out. The sample shows under 40,000 clones, 70% of them seen only once. The chain has TRBV5-1 and TRBJ2-7; D is perhaps TRBD1 (5 bases). This sequence originates from a human donor who received a COVID-19 vaccine. The sample here was CD4+ T cells from PBMCs cultured without peptide, taken before COVID-19 vaccination. This CDR3 reads CASSLRSGSAEQYF. CDR3 nucleotides: TGCGCCAGCAGCTTGCGGTCAGGGTCGGCCGAGCAGTACTTC.